The T cell receptor (beta chain) under discussion was sequenced for a study of T cells in Graves' hyperthyroidism and ophthalmopathy. Study-wide context: At the time of initial diagnosis and before any treatment, peripheral blood was collected.

The CDR3 sequence is 13 residues long. Germline assignment: CDR1 SQVTM and CDR2 ANQGSEA. V lost 2 bases and J 0 bases, leaving 7 bases between the germline ends. This clonotype was recorded at least ten times. Diagnosis of hyperthyroidism was new in patients aged 18 to 65, and its duration was under 2 months. RNA transcripts served as the template for amplifying TCR beta CDR3 regions. HTBI primers were employed in a first-round RT-PCR of the TCR CDR3. Using its own MiXCR run on the multiplex PCR reads, TCRdb lists one record per CDR3 protein. Among a few hundred thousand distinct CDR3 sequences listed, 14% were seen once.

The source of this sequence is a woman aged 40 to 50 with Graves' hyperthyroidism. The rearrangement links TRBV29-1 to TRBJ1-1; a weak D match, TRBD1 (5 bases). Sequences were obtained from blood. CDR3 loop: CSVELGLNTEAFF. The CDR3 DNA sequence: TGCAGCGTTGAACTGGGACTGAACACTGAAGCTTTCTTT.